A selection of T cell receptor beta chains follows, all from one sample in a study of radiotherapy plus CTLA-4 blockade in lung cancer. Sequencing was performed with immunoSEQ multiplex PCR; in TCRdb, only in-frame clones are kept and a portion is missing. The profile shows about 57,000 clones, roughly 80% of them singletons. Source: peripheral blood, taken from a patient treated with radiotherapy plus ipilimumab. The receptors were gathered from a human donor with non-small cell lung cancer who had a complete response to radiotherapy plus ipilimumab. Each CDR3 is given without its conserved first and last residue. Fields, in order: CDR3 length, clone size, V gene, J gene, CDR3 protein. Expanded clones are given a class, and other clones once, few, many or no size at all.

13	once	TRBV16	TRBJ2-2	ASSQVGTNTGELF
12	few	TRBV29-1	TRBJ2-3	SVTSAFSTDTQY
15	NA	TRBV4-1	TRBJ2-3	ASSRSISGGAEDTQY
11	NA	TRBV5-4	TRBJ1-2	ASSATDNYGYT
15	NA	TRBV7-8	TRBJ1-6	ASSPRGGQGQNSPLH
12	NA	TRBV11-2	TRBJ1-2	ASSPGTGGYGYT
14	NA	TRBV19	TRBJ2-5	ASSPHRDRVQETQY
12	NA	TRBV19	TRBJ2-1	ASNRDRTYNEQF
13	once	TRBV6-5	TRBJ2-1	ASREREGGFNEQF
13	NA	TRBV19	TRBJ1-5	ASRSQRSSNQPQH
12	NA	TRBV29-1	TRBJ1-2	SVEITGMGYGYT
13	few	TRBV9	TRBJ2-7	ASSAVAGGPYEQY
12	NA	TRBV27	TRBJ1-1	ASSLGQVNTEAF
14	NA	TRBV11-3	TRBJ1-4	ASSLGGGATNEKLF